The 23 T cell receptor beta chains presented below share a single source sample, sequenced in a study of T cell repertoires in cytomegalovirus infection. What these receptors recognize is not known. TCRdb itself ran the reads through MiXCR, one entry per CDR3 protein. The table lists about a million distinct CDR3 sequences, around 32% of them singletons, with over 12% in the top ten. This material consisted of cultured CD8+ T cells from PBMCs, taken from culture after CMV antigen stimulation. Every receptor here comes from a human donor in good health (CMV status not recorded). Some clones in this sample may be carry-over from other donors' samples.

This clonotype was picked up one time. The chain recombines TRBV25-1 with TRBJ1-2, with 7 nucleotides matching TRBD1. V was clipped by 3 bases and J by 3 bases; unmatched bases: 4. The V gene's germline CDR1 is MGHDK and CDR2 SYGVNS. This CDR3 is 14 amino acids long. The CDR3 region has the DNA TGTGCCAGCAGTGAGCCCGGGACAGACTATGGCTACACCTTC. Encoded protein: CASSEPGTDYGYTF.

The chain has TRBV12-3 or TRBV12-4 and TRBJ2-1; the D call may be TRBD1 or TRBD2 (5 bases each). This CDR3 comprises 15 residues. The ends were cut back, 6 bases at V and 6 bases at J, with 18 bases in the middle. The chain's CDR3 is CASRSGTVPRNEQFF. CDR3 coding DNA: TGTGCCAGCAGATCCGGGACCGTCCCGCGCAATGAGCAGTTCTTC.

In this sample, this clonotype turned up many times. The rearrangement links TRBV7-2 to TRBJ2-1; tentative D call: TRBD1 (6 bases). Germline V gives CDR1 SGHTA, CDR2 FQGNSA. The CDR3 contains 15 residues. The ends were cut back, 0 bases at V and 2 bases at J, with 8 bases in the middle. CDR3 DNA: TGTGCCAGCAGCTTAGCGGGGGCAACCTACAATGAGCAGTTCTTC. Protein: CASSLAGATYNEQFF.

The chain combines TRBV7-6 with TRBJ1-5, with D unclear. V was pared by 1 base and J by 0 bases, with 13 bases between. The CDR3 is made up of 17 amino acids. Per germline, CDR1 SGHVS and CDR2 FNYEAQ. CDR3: CASSLVSRPYSNQPQHF. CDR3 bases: TGTGCCAGCAGCTTAGTCAGCAGGCCTTATAGCAATCAGCCCCAGCATTTT.

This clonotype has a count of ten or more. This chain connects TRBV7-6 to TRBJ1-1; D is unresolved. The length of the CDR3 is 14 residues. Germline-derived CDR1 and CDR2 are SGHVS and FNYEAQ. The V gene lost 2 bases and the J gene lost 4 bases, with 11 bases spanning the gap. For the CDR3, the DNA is TGTGCCAGCAGCTTATCTAGACTGGGCACTGAAGCTTTCTTT. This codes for CASSLSRLGTEAFF.

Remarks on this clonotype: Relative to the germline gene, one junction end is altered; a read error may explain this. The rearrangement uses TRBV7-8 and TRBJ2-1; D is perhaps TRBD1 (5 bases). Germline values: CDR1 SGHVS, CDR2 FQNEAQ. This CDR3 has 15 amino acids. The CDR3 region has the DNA TGTGTCAGCAGCTCTGGGGCTAGCTCCTACAATGAGCAGTTCTTC. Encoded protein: CVSSSGASSYNEQFF.

CDR3 region: CASSRSELGVPYNEQFF. The CDR3 nucleotides are TGCGCCAGCAGCCGATCGGAACTGGGGGTCCCCTACAATGAGCAGTTCTTC. The chain has TRBV4-3 and TRBJ2-1, with D possibly being TRBD1 or TRBD2 (5 bases each). Germline values: CDR1 LGHNA, CDR2 YSLEER. Trimming cost V 4 bases and J 2 bases, with 18 bases left between them. This CDR3 has 17 amino acids.

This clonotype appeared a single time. The CDR3 spells CATSRVVGGAVGEKLFF. The CDR3 DNA sequence: TGTGCCACCAGCAGAGTAGTGGGGGGCGCGGTGGGCGAAAAACTGTTTTTT. The chain employs TRBV15 and TRBJ1-4, with a possible D match to TRBD1 (6 bases). The CDR3 contains 17 residues. Looked up from germline, CDR1 is LNHNV and CDR2 is YYDKDF (reference sequence). Trimming pared 1 base from V and 8 bases from J, leaving 20 bases between.

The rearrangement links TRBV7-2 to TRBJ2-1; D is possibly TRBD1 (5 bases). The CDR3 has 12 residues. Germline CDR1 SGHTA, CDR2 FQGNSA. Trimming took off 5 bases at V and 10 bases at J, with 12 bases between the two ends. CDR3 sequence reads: CASSPRQPEQFF. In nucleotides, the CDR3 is TGTGCCAGCAGCCCGCGACAGCCCGAGCAGTTCTTC.

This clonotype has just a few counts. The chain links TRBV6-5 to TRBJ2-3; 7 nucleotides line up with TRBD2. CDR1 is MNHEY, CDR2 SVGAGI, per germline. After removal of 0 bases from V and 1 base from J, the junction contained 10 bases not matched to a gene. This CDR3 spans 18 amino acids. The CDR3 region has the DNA TGTGCCAGCAGTTACTCGTATCGGGGGAGGGGTCGCACAGATACGCAGTATTTT. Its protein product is CASSYSYRGRGRTDTQYF.

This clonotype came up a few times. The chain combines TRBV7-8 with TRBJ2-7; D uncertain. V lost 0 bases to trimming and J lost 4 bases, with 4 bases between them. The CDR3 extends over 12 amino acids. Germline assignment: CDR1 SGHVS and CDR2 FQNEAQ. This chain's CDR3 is CASSLAQYEQYF. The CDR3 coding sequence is TGTGCCAGCAGCTTAGCGCAATACGAGCAGTACTTC.

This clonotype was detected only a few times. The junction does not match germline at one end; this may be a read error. In DNA form, the CDR3 reads TGTGCTAGCAGCTTAGGGACAGTACCCCTTAATGAGCAGTTCTTC. Translation gives CASSLGTVPLNEQFF. The chain carries TRBV7-7 and TRBJ2-1; TRBD1 matches at 7 bases. This CDR3 is built from 15 residues. Germline CDR1 is SSHAT and CDR2 is FNYEAQ (reference sequence).

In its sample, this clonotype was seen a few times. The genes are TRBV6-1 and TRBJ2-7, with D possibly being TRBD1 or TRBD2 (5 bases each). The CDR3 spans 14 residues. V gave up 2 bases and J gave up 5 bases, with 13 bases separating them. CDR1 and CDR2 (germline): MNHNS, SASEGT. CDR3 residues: CASSELGVNHEQYV. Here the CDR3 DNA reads TGTGCCAGCAGTGAACTGGGGGTTAACCACGAGCAGTACGTC.

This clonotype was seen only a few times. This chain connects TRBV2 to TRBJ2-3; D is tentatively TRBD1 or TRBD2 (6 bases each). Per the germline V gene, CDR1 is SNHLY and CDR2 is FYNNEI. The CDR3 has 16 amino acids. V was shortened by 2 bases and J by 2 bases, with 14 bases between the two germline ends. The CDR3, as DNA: TGTGCCAGCAGTGAACCCGAAGGGGGGACCACAGATACGCAGTATTTT. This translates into CASSEPEGGTTDTQYF.

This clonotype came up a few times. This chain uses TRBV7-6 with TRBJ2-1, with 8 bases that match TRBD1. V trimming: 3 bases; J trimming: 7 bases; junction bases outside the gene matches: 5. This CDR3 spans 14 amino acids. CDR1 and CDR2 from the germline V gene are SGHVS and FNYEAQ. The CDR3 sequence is CASSFGQGGNEQFF. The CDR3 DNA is TGTGCCAGCAGCTTTGGACAGGGCGGGAATGAGCAGTTCTTC.

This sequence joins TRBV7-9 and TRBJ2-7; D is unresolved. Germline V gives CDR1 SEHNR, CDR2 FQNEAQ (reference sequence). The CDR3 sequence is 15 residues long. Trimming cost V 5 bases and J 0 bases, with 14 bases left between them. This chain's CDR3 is CASSTERRSSYEQYF. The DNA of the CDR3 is TGTGCCAGCAGCACAGAGAGGCGCAGCTCCTACGAGCAGTACTTC.

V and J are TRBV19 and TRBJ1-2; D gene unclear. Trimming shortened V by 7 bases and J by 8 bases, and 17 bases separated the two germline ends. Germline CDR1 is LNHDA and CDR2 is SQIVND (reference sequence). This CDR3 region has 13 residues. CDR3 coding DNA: TGTGCCAGTAAGTGGTCAGCGCCAGAGGGCTACACCTTC. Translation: CASKWSAPEGYTF.

DNA for the CDR3: TGCAGTGCTAGAGACCCTTCGAACACCGGGGAGCTGTTTTTT. Translating it yields CSARDPSNTGELFF. This chain joins TRBV20-1 and TRBJ2-2, with no clear D. Germline lookup yields CDR1 DFQATT and CDR2 SNEGSKA (reference sequence). The CDR3 sequence is 14 residues long. With 0 bases removed from V and 0 bases from J, the gap between germline ends came to 5 bases.

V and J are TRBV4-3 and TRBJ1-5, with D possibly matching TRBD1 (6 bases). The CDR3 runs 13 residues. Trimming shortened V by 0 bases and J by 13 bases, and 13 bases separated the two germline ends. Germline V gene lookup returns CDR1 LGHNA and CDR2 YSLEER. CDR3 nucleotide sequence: TGCGCCAGCAGCCAAGACCCCAGACAGGTTCAGCATTTT. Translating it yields CASSQDPRQVQHF.

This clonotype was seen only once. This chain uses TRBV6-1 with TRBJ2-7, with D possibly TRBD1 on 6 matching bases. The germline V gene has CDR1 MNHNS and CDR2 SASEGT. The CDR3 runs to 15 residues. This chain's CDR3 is CASIEAATGEYEQYV. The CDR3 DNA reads TGTGCCAGCATTGAAGCGGCGACAGGAGAATACGAGCAGTACGTC.

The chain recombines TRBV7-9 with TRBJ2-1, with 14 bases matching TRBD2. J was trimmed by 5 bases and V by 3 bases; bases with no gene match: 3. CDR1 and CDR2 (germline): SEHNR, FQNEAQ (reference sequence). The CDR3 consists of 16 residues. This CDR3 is CASSFATSGGDNEQFF. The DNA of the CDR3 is TGTGCCAGCAGCTTCGCGACTAGCGGGGGGGACAATGAGCAGTTCTTC.

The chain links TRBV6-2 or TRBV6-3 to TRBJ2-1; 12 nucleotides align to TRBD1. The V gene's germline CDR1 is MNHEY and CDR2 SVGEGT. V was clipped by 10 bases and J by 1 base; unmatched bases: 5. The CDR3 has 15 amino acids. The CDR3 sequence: CATTGQGASYNEQFF. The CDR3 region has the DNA TGTGCCACAACGGGACAGGGGGCATCCTACAATGAGCAGTTCTTC.

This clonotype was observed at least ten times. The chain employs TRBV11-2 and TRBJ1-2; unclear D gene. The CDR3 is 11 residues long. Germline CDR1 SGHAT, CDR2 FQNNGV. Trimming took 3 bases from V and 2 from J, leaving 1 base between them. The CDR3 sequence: CASSFNYGYTF. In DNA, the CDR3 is TGTGCCAGCAGCTTCAACTATGGCTACACCTTC.